Listed below are T cell receptor beta chains from one sample, sequenced in a study of Graves' ophthalmopathy and Graves' hyperthyroidism. Via MiXCR, TCRdb re-called the multiplex PCR reads, giving one row per CDR3 protein. This table holds hundreds of thousands of distinct CDR3 sequences, 15% to 19% found once. Sequencing was carried out using peripheral blood. These receptors were collected from a young woman with stable Graves' hyperthyroidism. Each CDR3 is given with its conserved first and last residue. The order of the fields is J gene, CDR3 length, V gene, D gene, clone size, CDR3 protein, CDR3 DNA. D genes are given only for firm matches. A clone size is listed for some rows: how often the clone was seen (once, few, many), or a class if it is expanded.

TRBJ2-7 | 15 | TRBV11-2 | NA | NA | CASSLRFKSSYEQYF | TGTGCCAGCAGCTTAAGGTTTAAAAGCTCCTACGAGCAGTACTTC
TRBJ2-7 | 14 | TRBV12-3/TRBV12-4 | TRBD2 | NA | CASSPSGRTYEQYF | TGTGCCAGCAGTCCTAGCGGGAGGACCTACGAGCAGTACTTC
TRBJ1-1 | 17 | TRBV6-1 | TRBD1 | many | CASSVEGQGARYTEAFF | TGTGCCAGCAGTGTGGAGGGACAGGGGGCGCGGTACACTGAAGCTTTCTTT
TRBJ2-7 | 14 | TRBV11-1 | NA | many | CASSLIPGPSEQYF | TGTGCCAGCAGCTTAATCCCAGGGCCGAGCGAGCAGTACTTC
TRBJ1-5 | 13 | TRBV19 | NA | few | CASSISRLKSQHF | TGTGCCAGTAGTATCTCCCGACTGAAGTCCCAGCATTTT
TRBJ1-5 | 15 | TRBV5-5 | TRBD1 | many | CASSLTTGAYQPQHF | TGTGCCAGCAGCTTGACCACAGGGGCATATCAGCCCCAGCATTTT
TRBJ1-1 | 14 | TRBV15 | NA | many | CATSRGDTNTEAFF | TGTGCCACCAGCAGAGGAGACACCAACACTGAAGCTTTCTTT
TRBJ1-1 | 15 | TRBV7-2 | TRBD1 | many | CASSFVGQLNTEAFF | TGTGCCAGCAGCTTTGTGGGACAGTTAAACACTGAAGCTTTCTTT
TRBJ1-5 | 15 | TRBV6-5 | NA | many | CASSYSLESGQPQHF | TGTGCCAGCAGTTACTCCCTGGAGAGTGGACAGCCCCAGCATTTT
TRBJ1-5 | 12 | TRBV11-1 | NA | NA | CASSAYNQPQHF | TGTGCCAGCAGCGCTTACAATCAGCCCCAGCATTTT
TRBJ1-1 | 15 | TRBV7-3 | NA | many | CASSHPERVNTEAFF | TGTGCCAGCAGCCATCCCGAGAGAGTAAACACTGAAGCTTTCTTT
TRBJ1-1 | 13 | TRBV12-3/TRBV12-4 | NA | many | CAIAWVAGGEAFF | TGTGCCATTGCCTGGGTGGCCGGGGGTGAAGCTTTCTTT
TRBJ2-7 | 14 | TRBV20-1 | NA | NA | CSANLRLLTYEQYF | TGCAGTGCTAATCTTCGGCTCCTAACCTACGAGCAGTACTTC
TRBJ2-7 | 15 | TRBV19 | TRBD1 | many | CASSMGQGRSYEQYF | TGTGCCAGTAGTATGGGACAGGGGCGCTCCTACGAGCAGTACTTC
TRBJ1-1 | 16 | TRBV19 | NA | NA | CASSRASGHGNTEAFF | TGTGCCAGTAGTAGGGCATCGGGACACGGGAACACTGAAGCTTTCTTT
TRBJ1-1 | 15 | TRBV14 | NA | few | CASSQEGHMNTEAFF | TGTGCCAGCAGCCAAGAAGGCCACATGAACACTGAAGCTTTCTTT
TRBJ2-7 | 16 | TRBV11-2 | TRBD1 | few | CASSLNSGTVNYEQYF | TGTGCCAGCAGCTTAAATTCAGGGACAGTAAACTACGAGCAGTACTTC
TRBJ1-2 | 13 | TRBV11-2 | NA | many | CASSLDRRGGYTF | TGTGCCAGCAGCTTAGATCGCAGGGGCGGCTACACCTTC
TRBJ1-1 | 15 | TRBV6-1 | NA | NA | CASSEVQGRWTEAFF | TGTGCCAGCAGTGAAGTTCAGGGGAGGTGGACTGAAGCTTTCTTT
TRBJ2-7 | 16 | TRBV29-1 | NA | NA | CSVEGLTGNVRYEQYF | TGCAGCGTTGAAGGCCTAACAGGGAATGTCCGGTACGAGCAGTACTTC
TRBJ1-2 | 15 | TRBV27 | TRBD1 | few | CAIRETGLGWHGYTF | TGTGCCATCAGAGAGACAGGGTTAGGGTGGCATGGCTACACCTTC
TRBJ1-1 | 14 | TRBV6-1 | NA | NA | CASSRRRDGTEAFF | TGTGCCAGCAGTCGACGCCGGGACGGGACTGAAGCTTTCTTT
TRBJ1-2 | 13 | TRBV27 | NA | many | CASSFGLNYGYTF | TGTGCCAGCAGTTTTGGGCTTAACTATGGCTACACCTTC
TRBJ1-2 | 13 | TRBV6-1 | TRBD1 | NA | CASSTGGRDGYTF | TGTGCCAGCAGCACAGGGGGCCGGGATGGCTACACCTTC
TRBJ2-5 | 13 | TRBV2 | NA | NA | CASSKEAEETQYF | TGTGCCAGCAGCAAGGAGGCAGAAGAGACCCAGTACTTC
TRBJ1-5 | 19 | TRBV6-8 | NA | many | CASSYSTKNPGGSNQPQHF | TGTGCCAGCAGTTACTCGACCAAAAACCCGGGGGGGAGCAATCAGCCCCAGCATTTT
TRBJ1-1 | 11 | TRBV6-1 | TRBD1 | many | CASRGQAEAFF | TGTGCCAGCAGAGGACAGGCGGAAGCTTTCTTT
TRBJ2-7 | 14 | TRBV7-2 | NA | many | CASSLDQRFYEQYF | TGTGCCAGCAGCTTAGATCAGCGCTTCTACGAGCAGTACTTC